This T cell receptor beta chain derives from a study of identical twins. Overall study findings and caveats: Insertions ran lower in abundant cord blood beta clonotypes, though not in memory repertoires. There was an excess of low generation probability in the out-of-frame alpha sequences that twins shared. Monozygotic twins shared more out-of-frame TCR alpha than recombination models predicted.

This CDR3 region has 14 residues. Germline assignment: CDR1 DFQATT and CDR2 SNEGSKA (reference sequence). A universal primer binding site was introduced by template switching. The final cDNA contained unique molecular identifiers. Via MiXCR, TCRdb re-called the 5' RACE reads, giving one row per CDR3 protein. The sample shows a few hundred thousand distinct CDR3 sequences, 7.5% to 10% of them seen only once. There are a few counts of this clonotype. The antigen is not known. One end of the junction varies from germline; a read error may be responsible. The same data also contributed to another study, on yellow fever vaccine responses in identical twins.

Sequenced: PBMCs. The TCR comes from a woman aged 18-29 years in good health. V gene TRBV20-1 combines with J gene TRBJ2-1, with 11 bases identical to TRBD2. CDR3 in amino acids: CSAGLAGSGNEQFF. In nucleotides, the CDR3 is TGCAGTGCTGGACTAGCGGGTTCGGGGAATGAGCAATTCTTC.